This TCR beta chain was captured by sequencing in a study of molecular identifiers for immune sequencing clone quantification. General observations from the study: Underestimation of highly expanded clone sizes could arise where identical TCR molecules share a barcode. Whereas clones above 20 RNA copies held under 1% of naive-cell molecules, they held over 97% of effector molecules.

Sorting was used to obtain naive CD8 T cells (CD8+CD4-CCR7+CD45RA+). CDR1 and CDR2 from the germline V gene are DFQATT and SNEGSKA (reference sequence). The CDR3 has 16 amino acids. V was shortened by 3 bases and J by 1 base, with 18 bases between the two germline ends. In its sample, this clonotype was seen many times. Its cognate antigen is unknown. MiXCR was run by TCRdb on the PCR reads, yielding one entry per CDR3 protein. The profile covers over 550,000 distinct CDR3 sequences, with roughly 25% appearing a single time and 0.75% to 0.8% taken by the ten largest. Sequenced: naive CD8+ T cells from blood, with Jurkat cell RNA spiked in. Subset noted: FACS-sorted CD8+CD4-CCR7+CD45RA+ naive T cells. The chain carries TRBV20-1 and TRBJ2-5; the D gene is possibly TRBD2 (5 bases). This TCR was recovered from a human donor in good health. Some libraries in this study had Jurkat cell RNA spiked in. The CDR3 reads CSASRGPLRIQETQYF. DNA of the CDR3: TGCAGTGCTAGTCGGGGTCCCTTAAGGATCCAAGAGACCCAGTACTTC.